Listed below are T cell receptor beta chains from one sample, sequenced in a study of T-cell reconstitution after alpha-beta-depleted transplantation in children. TCRdb redid the calling of the PCR reads with MiXCR, one entry per CDR3 protein. The table has 300,000 to 350,000 distinct CDR3 sequences, 23% seen once; the top ten hold approximately 11%. The sequenced sample was PBMCs, mostly from graft donor cells, obtained 180 days after TCRalphabeta/CD19-depleted stem cell transplant. These receptor sequences come from a male patient younger than 18 who had a stem cell transplant for acute lymphoblastic leukemia, so the T cells may come from the graft donor. Both conserved end residues are part of each CDR3. Fields, in order: clone size, D gene, V gene, J gene, CDR3 DNA, CDR3 protein. The D gene is left open where the match is weak. A clone size is listed for some rows: how often the clone was seen (once, few, many), or a class if it is expanded.

medium-sized	-	TRBV7-9	TRBJ2-6	TGTGCCAGCAGCTTCCCCGGGGCCAACGTCCTGACTTTC	CASSFPGANVLTF
-	-	TRBV7-8	TRBJ1-4	TGTGCCAGCAGCTTAGACCCTTGGACCTATACTCCTAATGAAAAACTGTTTTTT	CASSLDPWTYTPNEKLFF
-	TRBD2	TRBV7-3	TRBJ2-1	TGTGCCAGCAGCTTAAGGGGGAGACTAGCGGGAGGCAATGAGCAGTTCTTC	CASSLRGRLAGGNEQFF
many	-	TRBV12-3/TRBV12-4	TRBJ1-6	TGTGCCAGCAGTTTCGGGGAATGGGACGGTGCGGAGCCCCTCCACTTT	CASSFGEWDGAEPLHF
-	-	TRBV7-3	TRBJ2-2	TGTGCCAGCAGCTTAATCCGTACAGGGCCGAACACCGGGGAGCTGTTTTTT	CASSLIRTGPNTGELFF
few	TRBD2	TRBV20-1	TRBJ2-2	TGCAGTGCTCCCTTACTAGCGGGAGTGGTCGGGGAGCTGTTTTTT	CSAPLLAGVVGELFF
-	-	TRBV12-3/TRBV12-4	TRBJ1-1	TGTGCCAGCAGTTTGGGTGGGATTTGGGTGATGAACACTGAAGCTTTCTTT	CASSLGGIWVMNTEAFF
-	-	TRBV7-2	TRBJ1-5	TGTGCCAGCAGCTTAAGATCGTCAGGGTACAATCAGCCCCAGCATTTT	CASSLRSSGYNQPQHF
few	TRBD2	TRBV13	TRBJ2-7	TGTGCCAGCAGCCCACGCCCGGGGGGCTACGAGCAGTACTTC	CASSPRPGGYEQYF
many	-	TRBV12-3/TRBV12-4	TRBJ2-3	TGTGCCAGCAGGTTGGATACGCAGTATTTT	CASRLDTQYF
-	TRBD1	TRBV6-4	TRBJ1-1	TGTGCCAGCAGTGCGACCCCCGGGACAGGGGACCAATTTTTAAGGGACACTGAAGCTTTCTTT	CASSATPGTGDQFLRDTEAFF
-	-	TRBV5-1	TRBJ2-4	TGCGCCAGCAGCTTGGGACCCCATCTGGTAAACATTCAGTACTTC	CASSLGPHLVNIQYF
many	TRBD1	TRBV20-1	TRBJ1-2	TGCAGTGCTAGCACGGACAGGGGGGTACGTGGCTATGGCTACACCTTC	CSASTDRGVRGYGYTF
few	-	TRBV12-3/TRBV12-4	TRBJ2-1	TGTGCCAGCAGTGCGCGTAGCGGTTCCTACAATGAGCAGTTCTTC	CASSARSGSYNEQFF
few	-	TRBV7-3	TRBJ2-1	TGTGCCAGCAGCCCAAGGGGACTCCCGACCAATGAGCAGTTCTTC	CASSPRGLPTNEQFF
-	-	TRBV29-1	TRBJ1-1	TGCAGCGTTGCGGGTCGGGGCCAGACGTTGAACACTGAAGCTTTCTTT	CSVAGRGQTLNTEAFF
few	-	TRBV12-3/TRBV12-4	TRBJ2-7	TGTGCCAGCAGTTTGGCGCATCTAGCCCCAAGGGACGAGCAGTACTTC	CASSLAHLAPRDEQYF
-	-	TRBV20-1	TRBJ2-1	TGCAGTGCTAAGGCGCCCCACTCTAGCAATGAGCAGTTCTTC	CSAKAPHSSNEQFF
few	-	TRBV11-1	TRBJ2-3	TGTGCCAGCAGCTTAGGAGTCCTCCGTCTAACTAGCACAGATACGCAGTATTTT	CASSLGVLRLTSTDTQYF
many	-	TRBV29-1	TRBJ2-5	TGCAGCGTTGGAATGATGCAAGAGACCCAGTACTTC	CSVGMMQETQYF
-	-	TRBV7-6	TRBJ2-1	TGTGCCAGCAGCTTATCGGGGGGCTGGGGAAATGAGCAGTTCTTC	CASSLSGGWGNEQFF
-	TRBD2	TRBV6-5	TRBJ2-2	TGTGCCAGCAGTTACGGGGGGGGTGGCCGGGAGCTGTTTTTT	CASSYGGGGRELFF
-	-	TRBV14	TRBJ2-1	TGTGCCAGCAGCCAAGATAAACTGGGTGTGTACAATGAGCAGTTCTTC	CASSQDKLGVYNEQFF
many	-	TRBV9	TRBJ2-7	TGCGCCAGCAGCCCAGGGTATTCCTACGAGCAGTACTTC	CASSPGYSYEQYF
-	TRBD1	TRBV5-4	TRBJ1-1	TGTGCCAGCAGCTTGAGACCACAGGGGGATCGGAACACTGAAGCTTTCTTT	CASSLRPQGDRNTEAFF
-	-	TRBV9	TRBJ1-2	TGTGCCAGCAGCGGAGTCCGGGTTGGTGGCTACACCTTC	CASSGVRVGGYTF
few	TRBD2	TRBV27	TRBJ2-7	TGTGCCAGCAGTGGAGGGACTAGCATAAGCTACGAGCAGTACTTC	CASSGGTSISYEQYF
few	-	TRBV5-1	TRBJ2-1	TGCGCCAGCAGCTGGAGTGGCTACAATGAGCAGTTCTTC	CASSWSGYNEQFF
-	TRBD2	TRBV7-3	TRBJ2-7	TGTGCCAGCAGCTTTCAGCGGGAGGCCTCCCCCCACGAGCAGTACTTC	CASSFQREASPHEQYF
few	-	TRBV12-3/TRBV12-4	TRBJ2-7	TGTGCCAGCAGTTCCAACTCCTTCGGGCAGTACTTC	CASSSNSFGQYF
-	TRBD2	TRBV20-1	TRBJ2-3	TGCAGTGCTAGCGGGCGAATGGGCGGGAGGTCAGATACGCAGTATTTT	CSASGRMGGRSDTQYF
few	TRBD1	TRBV12-3/TRBV12-4	TRBJ1-1	TGTGCCAGCAGTTTAGACAGGGGCGAGAACACTGAAGCTTTCTTT	CASSLDRGENTEAFF
few	-	TRBV20-1	TRBJ1-1	TGCAGTGCTAGAGATGGATCGGGGGGAGCTTTCTTT	CSARDGSGGAFF
-	-	TRBV7-8	TRBJ2-5	TGTGCCAGCAGCTTAGCGAGCCCCACCCCATTGGGAGAGACCCAGTACTTC	CASSLASPTPLGETQYF
-	-	TRBV6-2/TRBV6-3	TRBJ2-7	TGTGCCAGCAGTTACCCGGGACCCCGCTCCTACGAGCAGTACTTC	CASSYPGPRSYEQYF
-	-	TRBV20-1	TRBJ2-2	TGCAGTGCTAGAAGGTTCAGGACTTCAAACACCGGGGAGCTGTTTTTT	CSARRFRTSNTGELFF
few	TRBD2	TRBV7-3	TRBJ2-3	TGTGCCAGCAGCTTAACCCCTAGCGGGGGCACAGATACGCAGTATTTT	CASSLTPSGGTDTQYF